This TCR beta chain was documented in a study of cytomegalovirus exposure and HLA in healthy donors. General observations from the study: Analysis was carried out at a later point, and it linked a missense DCLRE1C variant to TCR beta V- and J-gene trimming.

It was with 60 Vbeta and 13 Jbeta primers that the PCR ran. The table came from immunoSEQ multiplex PCR; TCRdb's copy has only in-frame clones and leaves some out. The sample shows 150,000 to 200,000 clones, 75% to 85% of them seen only once. A word on this clone: The antigen remains undetermined.

V was clipped by 6 bases and J by 7 bases; unmatched bases: 8. This CDR3 is built from 13 residues. Germline CDR1 and CDR2: SGHTA and FQGTGA. This clonotype was sampled from a young woman in good health and CMV-seropositive. This chain uses TRBV7-3 with TRBJ1-1, with TRBD1 matching 7 bases. Sequencing was carried out using PBMCs. CDR3 amino acids: CASSPTGAYEAFF. In DNA, the CDR3 is TGTGCCAGCAGTCCTACAGGGGCCTATGAAGCTTTCTTT.